These 26 T cell receptor beta chains were all obtained from the same sample, sequenced in a study of T-cell memory formation after mild COVID-19. In TCRdb, the 5' RACE reads were re-called with MiXCR into one record per CDR3 protein. The sample holds 100,000 to 140,000 distinct CDR3 sequences; approximately 15% are singletons and the top ten take less than 45%. The sample consisted of PBMCs or a T cell subset sorted from them (not recorded which). The source of these receptors is a man between 18 and 35 years old who had mild COVID-19 (a few samples of this study predate the infection). Cell type and time point are not known.

The V call is TRBV12-5, the J call TRBJ2-7, with 7 bases that match TRBD1. CDR3 length: 15 amino acids. V gave up 2 bases and J gave up 2 bases; unmatched junction bases: 6. Germline V gene data show CDR1 as LGHNT and CDR2 as FRNRAP. As DNA, the CDR3 is TGTGCTAGTGGTTTGCTACCGGGACAGCCCTACGAGCAGTACGTC. Protein: CASGLLPGQPYEQYV.

This clonotype occurred many times. One junction end disagrees with the germline gene, perhaps due to a read error. The chain carries TRBV7-9 and TRBJ2-3, with 10 bases identical to TRBD2. Per germline, CDR1 SEHNR and CDR2 FQNEAQ (reference sequence). The CDR3 is made up of 15 amino acids. CDR3 protein: CASSLTSGGTDTQYF. CDR3 bases: TGCGCCAGCAGCCTAACTAGCGGGGGCACAGATACGCAGTATTTT.

This clonotype was counted only a few times. The rearrangement uses TRBV11-3 and TRBJ2-3, with unresolved D. V was trimmed by 5 bases and J by 6 bases, leaving 12 bases between them. There are 13 residues in the CDR3. From germline, CDR1 is SGHNT and CDR2 YENEEA. CDR3 nucleotide sequence: TGTGCCAGCAGCGGTGGAATCATGGATACGCAGTATTTT. As protein: CASSGGIMDTQYF.

This clonotype appeared a few times. This chain connects TRBV7-9 to TRBJ1-1; D gene unclear. CDR1 is SEHNR, CDR2 FQNEAQ, per germline (reference sequence). The germline V and J ends were trimmed by 5 bases and 0 bases, with 7 bases remaining between them. The CDR3 is 13 amino acids. CDR3 loop: CASSPQMNTEAFF. The CDR3 coding sequence is TGTGCCAGCAGCCCTCAGATGAACACTGAAGCTTTCTTT. Supplemented by reference TRBV7-9 and TRBJ1-1, the full variable domain reads DTGVSQNPRHKITKRGQNVTFRCDPISEHNRLYWYRQTLGQGPEFLTYFQNEAQLEKSRLLSDRFSAERPKGSFSTLEIQRTEQGDSAMYLCASSPQMNTEAFFGQGTRLTVV.

There are a few counts of this clonotype. This chain links TRBV9 with TRBJ2-7, with a tentative D call TRBD1 (6 bases). Trimming removed 7 bases from V and 5 bases from J, with 16 bases in between. This CDR3 has 13 amino acids. Germline-derived CDR1 and CDR2 are SGDLS and YYNGEE. The CDR3 here is CASSEGVVNEQYF. The CDR3 DNA is TGTGCCAGCTCCGAGGGGGTGGTAAACGAGCAGTACTTC.

This clonotype was picked up a small number of times. The chain joins TRBV4-3 to TRBJ1-1; no firm D call. From germline, CDR1 is LGHNA and CDR2 YSLEER. CDR3 length equals 16 residues. Trimming took off 0 bases at V and 1 base at J, with 12 bases between the two ends. The CDR3 DNA reads TGCGCCAGCAGCCAAGATCGAAATTCAAGGAACACTGAAGCTTTCTTT. It translates to CASSQDRNSRNTEAFF.

This clonotype was seen only a few times. This chain links TRBV27 with TRBJ2-3; 14 nucleotides agree with TRBD2. V lost 4 bases to trimming and J lost 8 bases; unmatched junction nucleotides: 2. CDR1 is MNHEY, CDR2 SMNVEV, per germline (reference sequence). The CDR3 is 14 residues long. Here the CDR3 reads CASSSGLAGGTQYF. The DNA for the CDR3 is TGTGCCAGCAGTTCCGGACTAGCGGGGGGTACGCAGTATTTT.

The DNA for the CDR3 is TGTGCCAGCAGTGAATACAGGGCTGCTGGAAACACCATATATTTT. Protein product: CASSEYRAAGNTIYF. The chain recombines TRBV25-1 with TRBJ1-3, with D perhaps matching TRBD1 (5 bases). Germline V CDR1 and CDR2: MGHDK, SYGVNS. This CDR3 is 15 amino acids long. V dropped 0 bases and J dropped 2 bases, with 8 bases sitting between them.

This clonotype was counted between two and nine times. This chain uses TRBV5-4 with TRBJ2-7, with D possibly matching TRBD1 (6 bases). The CDR3 length is 13 residues. The germline V gene encodes CDR1 SGHNT and CDR2 YYREEE (reference sequence). V was cut by 3 bases and J by 2 bases, with 9 bases left in between. The chain's CDR3 is CASSSDSTYEQYF. CDR3 DNA: TGTGCCAGCAGCTCGGACAGTACCTACGAGCAGTACTTC.

This clonotype was found a few times. The chain links TRBV7-2 to TRBJ2-7; TRBD1 might be the D (5 bases). V gave up 3 bases and J gave up 4 bases, with 10 bases separating them. The CDR3 covers 13 residues. Germline V lookup: CDR1 SGHTA, CDR2 FQGNSA. CDR3 bases: TGTGCCAGCAGCTTTTATAAGGGGTACGAGCAGTACGTC. Encoded protein: CASSFYKGYEQYV.

This clonotype was counted between two and nine times. V is TRBV6-2 or TRBV6-3 and J is TRBJ2-7; D unresolved. The CDR3 is made up of 10 amino acids. V was clipped by 6 bases and J by 6 bases, with 6 bases between them. From germline, CDR1 is MNHEY and CDR2 SVGEGT. For the CDR3, the DNA is TGTGCCAGCAGCTCAGGCGAGCAGTACTTC. This gives the protein CASSSGEQYF.

The J gene is TRBJ2-4, the V gene TRBV20-1; D is perhaps TRBD1 (6 bases). Trimming took 4 bases from V and 6 from J, leaving 10 bases between them. CDR3 length equals 12 residues. The germline V gene encodes CDR1 DFQATT and CDR2 SNEGSKA (reference sequence). The CDR3 DNA is TGCAGTGCTAATTCAGGGGTAAACATTCAGTACTTC. This sequence encodes CSANSGVNIQYF.

The sample holds many counts of this clonotype. The chain joins TRBV7-2 to TRBJ2-1, with D possibly being TRBD1 or TRBD2 (5 bases each). This CDR3 contains 17 residues. Germline values: CDR1 SGHTA, CDR2 FQGNSA. Trimming stripped 3 bases from V and 0 bases from J, with 15 bases between. The CDR3 protein is CASSFPGTTTSYNEQFF. For the CDR3, the DNA is TGTGCCAGCAGCTTCCCGGGGACCACTACCTCCTACAATGAGCAGTTCTTC.

The CDR3 DNA reads TGCAGCGTTGAGACCGGGACTAGCGGGGGGGTCGCAGATACGCAGTATTTT. It codes for CSVETGTSGGVADTQYF. J is TRBJ2-3 and V is TRBV29-1, with 16 nucleotides matching TRBD2. Germline V lookup: CDR1 SQVTM, CDR2 ANQGSEA. V dropped 3 bases and J dropped 4; count of bases not matched to a gene: 7. The CDR3 is 17 amino acids.

This clonotype was counted between two and nine times. This chain uses TRBV23-1 with TRBJ1-5; 8 bases agree with TRBD1. Being an ORF, TRBV23-1 has a function that is uncertain. The junction had 4 bases not matched to a gene; V was cut back by 2 bases and J by 4 bases. The CDR3 has 15 amino acids. CDR3 protein: CASSQPWTGNQPQHF. The CDR3 bases are TGCGCCAGCAGTCAACCCTGGACAGGGAATCAGCCCCAGCATTTT.

This clonotype was counted many times. The V gene is TRBV4-3, the J gene TRBJ2-7, with a possible D match to TRBD2 (6 bases). In germline, CDR1 is LGHNA, CDR2 YSLEER. The V gene lost 1 base and the J gene lost 0 bases, with 10 bases spanning the gap. The CDR3 extends over 15 amino acids. As DNA, the CDR3 is TGCGCCAGCAGCCAAGGGATTAGCGGCTCCTACGAGCAGTACTTC. It encodes CASSQGISGSYEQYF.

This rearrangement joins TRBV28 to TRBJ1-1, with 7 bases aligning to TRBD1. V was clipped by 3 bases and J by 6 bases; unmatched bases: 7. The germline CDR1 and CDR2 sequences are MDHEN and SYDVKM. The CDR3 spans 14 residues. In nucleotides, the CDR3 is TGTGCCAGCAGTTTCCGCATCACAGGGGCTGAAGCTTTCTTT. Translated: CASSFRITGAEAFF. Combining the CDR3 with reference TRBV28 and TRBJ1-1 gives the whole variable domain DVKVTQSSRYLVKRTGEKVFLECVQDMDHENMFWYRQDPGLGLRLIYFSYDVKMKEKGDIPEGYSVSREKKERFSLILESASTNQTSMYLCASSFRITGAEAFFGQGTRLTVV.

There are a few counts of this clonotype. The chain employs TRBV4-3 and TRBJ2-2; D is perhaps TRBD1 or TRBD2 (6 bases each). The V gene lost 0 bases and the J gene lost 4 bases, with 15 bases spanning the gap. The length of the CDR3 is 17 residues. Germline loops: CDR1 LGHNA, CDR2 YSLEER. This CDR3 is CASSQDGSGAGTGELFF. CDR3 nucleotide sequence: TGCGCCAGCAGCCAAGATGGATCGGGGGCGGGCACCGGGGAGCTGTTTTTT.

This clonotype has a handful of counts. The chain employs TRBV7-1 and TRBJ2-1; perhaps TRBD2 as D (6 bases). TRBV7-1 is an ORF, with its function uncertain. V lost 2 bases to trimming and J lost 2 bases, with 13 bases between them. This CDR3 spans 16 amino acids. The CDR3 reads CASSSPGTATYNEQFF. CDR3 nucleotides: TGTGCCAGCAGCTCACCCGGGACTGCTACCTACAATGAGCAGTTCTTC.

The gene calls are TRBV5-5 and TRBJ2-3, with 7 bases fitting TRBD2. V lost 3 bases and J lost 5; bases outside the gene matches: 12. Germline lookup yields CDR1 SGHKS and CDR2 YYEKEE (reference sequence). The CDR3 has 16 residues. CDR3 bases: TGTGCCAGCAGCTGGCCAGAGACCTCGGGGGGAGATACGCAGTATTTT. This codes for CASSWPETSGGDTQYF.

This clonotype was recorded a few times. The chain has TRBV7-2 and TRBJ2-5; D gene ambiguous. The CDR3 loop spans 14 amino acids. The germline V gene encodes CDR1 SGHTA and CDR2 FQGNSA. V was trimmed by 5 bases and J by 1 base, leaving 11 bases between them. The CDR3 nucleotides read TGTGCCAGCAGCCCACCCCCCATCCAAGAGACCCAGTACTTC. Protein product: CASSPPPIQETQYF.

The J gene is TRBJ2-3, the V gene TRBV11-2; D not certain. The germline V and J ends were trimmed by 3 bases and 2 bases, with 3 bases remaining between them. The CDR3 runs 12 residues. Germline CDR1 and CDR2: SGHAT and FQNNGV. The CDR3 sequence: CASSFYTDTQYF. DNA for the CDR3: TGTGCCAGCAGCTTTTACACAGATACGCAGTATTTT. The full variable domain, in which reference TRBV11-2 and TRBJ2-3 provide the parts outside the CDR3, is EAGVAQSPRYKIIEKRQSVAFWCNPISGHATLYWYQQILGQGPKLLIQFQNNGVVDDSQLPKDRFSAERLKGVDSTLKIQPAKLEDSAVYLCASSFYTDTQYFGPGTRLTVL.

This clonotype was detected ten times or more. The J gene is TRBJ2-5, the V gene TRBV7-8, with 15 bases lining up with TRBD2. The CDR3 runs 17 residues. Germline V gene data show CDR1 as SGHVS and CDR2 as FQNEAQ. J lost 1 base, V lost 1 base, and 1 base had no gene match. CDR3 amino acids: CASSLGTSGGAQETQYF. The CDR3 DNA sequence: TGTGCCAGCAGCTTAGGGACTAGCGGGGGGGCCCAAGAGACCCAGTACTTC.

The V gene is TRBV5-6, the J gene TRBJ1-5, with TRBD1 matching over 7 bases. Germline values: CDR1 SGHDT, CDR2 YYEEEE. The CDR3 loop spans 13 amino acids. V trimming: 3 bases; J trimming: 7 bases; junction bases outside the gene matches: 4. CDR3: CASSWGQTQPQHF. The DNA of the CDR3 is TGTGCCAGCAGCTGGGGACAGACACAGCCCCAGCATTTT.

This clonotype turned up a few times. This chain connects TRBV7-9 to TRBJ2-3; 10 positions match TRBD2. The CDR3 is 17 amino acids. V shed 6 bases and J 2 bases; nucleotides not matched to a gene: 11. Germline assignment: CDR1 SEHNR and CDR2 FQNEAQ (reference sequence). The CDR3 coding sequence is TGTGCCAGCAGGAATACCGGGACTAGCGCTCCCACAGATACGCAGTATTTT. It translates to CASRNTGTSAPTDTQYF.

This clonotype was picked up many times. The J gene is TRBJ1-1, the V gene TRBV3-1; D ambiguous. The V end was cut by 4 bases, the J end by 4 bases, with 22 bases between. Germline CDR1 LGHDT, CDR2 YNNKEL (reference sequence). The CDR3 is 17 amino acids. CDR3 DNA sequence: TGTGCCAGCAGCCCCCCGGCACGCGTCGGACTAAGCACTGAAGCTTTCTTT. Translation: CASSPPARVGLSTEAFF.